The clone carrying this TCR beta chain came up many times. This record belongs to a study of regulatory T cells in long-lasting Graves disease. Trimming took 4 bases from V and 14 from J; bases not matched to a gene: 11. The CDR3 has 15 amino acids. Germline V gene lookup returns CDR1 MDHEN and CDR2 SYDVKM. Time point defined: newly diagnosed GD, antithyroid drugs for less than 3 months. RNA from PBMCs was the source of the TCR library. Library construction for TCR beta used iRepertoire HTBI primers and Arm-PCR of CDR3 regions. A single record per CDR3 protein comes from TCRdb applying MiXCR to the multiplex PCR reads. This table holds roughly 500,000 distinct CDR3 sequences, around 15% found once. In addition, the sample was reused for a study of T cells in Graves' hyperthyroidism and ophthalmopathy. That publication notes: Most thyroid clonotypes expanded above 0.001 appeared in blood too.

The sequenced sample was peripheral blood mononuclear cells (PBMCs), obtained at new diagnosis, from a patient treated with antithyroid drugs. The source is a woman in her 50s with Graves disease. V usage is TRBV28 and J usage is TRBJ2-2, with TRBD2 matching 12 bases. The CDR3 loop reads CASSSSGLAGDRLFF. In DNA form, the CDR3 reads TGTGCCAGCAGTTCCTCGGGACTAGCGGGCGATAGACTGTTTTTT.